Shown below are 21 T cell receptor beta chains from a single sample sequenced in a study of blood T cell repertoires in COVID-19. The data were produced by immunoSEQ multiplex PCR, yet TCRdb's version contains in-frame clones alone and is incomplete. The sample consists of fewer than 250,000 clones, roughly 85% of them appearing once. Material for sequencing was PBMCs or T cells enriched from blood (not recorded which). The source is a woman aged 40 to 49 with acute COVID-19.

The chain links TRBV29-1 to TRBJ2-1, with D uncertain. The germline V gene encodes CDR1 SQVTM and CDR2 ANQGSEA. The CDR3 length is 14 residues. The V and J ends lost 5 bases and 3 bases respectively, with 14 bases between them. The CDR3 reads CSVWANRNYNEQFF. The CDR3 bases are TGCAGCGTTTGGGCCAATCGGAACTACAATGAGCAGTTCTTC.

V is TRBV7-6 and J is TRBJ2-7; D is undetermined. CDR3 length: 13 amino acids. The V gene lost 3 bases and the J gene lost 2 bases, with 8 bases spanning the gap. Germline lookup yields CDR1 SGHVS and CDR2 FNYEAQ. The CDR3 reads CASSLAGAYEQYF. In nucleotides, the CDR3 is TGTGCCAGCAGCTTGGCCGGAGCCTACGAGCAGTACTTC.

A few counts support this clone. The J gene is TRBJ2-1, the V gene TRBV6-5; 9 bases line up with TRBD2. The germline V gene has CDR1 MNHEY and CDR2 SVGAGI. The CDR3 length is 13 residues. J was trimmed by 5 bases and V by 8 bases; bases with no gene match: 4. DNA of the CDR3: TGTGCCAGCCGGCTAGCGGGAAACAATGAGCAGTTCTTC. As protein: CASRLAGNNEQFF.

The J gene is TRBJ2-2, the V gene TRBV7-3; 7 bases align to TRBD2. This CDR3 is built from 17 residues. Looked up from germline, CDR1 is SGHTA and CDR2 is FQGTGA. V was pared by 2 bases and J by 6 bases, with 12 bases of the junction left unmatched. The CDR3 region has the DNA TGTGCCAGCAGCTTATCCCCGCGCGGGAGAGGTTCCGGGGAGCTGTTTTTT. Translation gives CASSLSPRGRGSGELFF. Full variable domain (missing parts from reference TRBV7-3 and TRBJ2-2): GAGVSQTPSNKVTEKGKYVELRCDPISGHTALYWYRQSLGQGPEFLIYFQGTGAADDSGLPNDRFFAVRPEGSVSTLKIQRTERGDSAVYLCASSLSPRGRGSGELFFGEGSRLTVL.

The chain couples TRBV4-1 to TRBJ2-1, with D perhaps TRBD1 (5 bases). Germline V gene data show CDR1 as MGHRA and CDR2 as YSYEKL. Trimming shortened V by 2 bases and J by 6 bases, and 17 bases separated the two germline ends. The CDR3 extends over 16 amino acids. CDR3 sequence reads: CASSQSPRAVVNEQFF. CDR3 coding DNA: TGCGCCAGCAGCCAAAGTCCCAGGGCTGTAGTCAATGAGCAGTTCTTC.

V gene TRBV24-1 combines with J gene TRBJ1-1, with a tentative D call TRBD1 (6 bases). V was pared by 2 bases and J by 8 bases, with 11 bases between. From germline, CDR1 is KGHDR and CDR2 SFDVKD. The CDR3 length is 13 residues. The DNA of the CDR3 is TGTGCCACCAGTGATTGGGTCGGGACAGAAGCTTTCTTT. It codes for CATSDWVGTEAFF.

In its sample, this clone was seen once. CDR3: CASSQLSGRDTQYF. The CDR3 DNA sequence: TGTGCCAGCAGCCAGCTTAGCGGGAGAGATACGCAGTATTTT. The chain recombines TRBV14 with TRBJ2-3; 9 positions match TRBD2. With V trimmed by 3 bases and J by 5 bases, 3 bases remained unmatched. Germline-derived CDR1 and CDR2 are SGHDN and FVKESK. This CDR3 region has 14 residues.

V usage is TRBV6-5 and J usage is TRBJ2-1; D possibly corresponds to TRBD2 (6 bases). The germline V gene encodes CDR1 MNHEY and CDR2 SVGAGI. The CDR3 runs to 14 residues. Trimming cost V 6 bases and J 4 bases, with 13 bases left between them. The CDR3 DNA follows: TGTGCCAGCAGCCGGGACTTCTTTTACAATGAGCAGTTCTTC. This translates into CASSRDFFYNEQFF.

The V call is TRBV27, the J call TRBJ2-5; possible D gene TRBD1, 5 bases. Trimming stripped 1 base from V and 5 bases from J, with 8 bases between. The CDR3 has 13 residues. Germline V gives CDR1 MNHEY, CDR2 SMNVEV (reference sequence). The CDR3 nucleotides read TGTGCCAGCAGTTTATTAGGGGCCGAGACCCAGTACTTC. Its protein is CASSLLGAETQYF.

The V gene is TRBV3-1 (or the pseudogene TRBV3-2), the J gene TRBJ2-1; 7 bases agree with TRBD2. CDR1 LGHDT and CDR2 YNNKEL come from the germline V gene (reference sequence). The CDR3 runs 15 residues. V shed 6 bases and J 8 bases; nucleotides not matched to a gene: 13. The CDR3 sequence is CASSPARAGVYEQFF. DNA for the CDR3: TGTGCCAGCAGTCCCGCCCGGGCGGGAGTATATGAGCAGTTCTTC.

The chain has TRBV29-1 and TRBJ2-5, with D uncertain. Germline CDR1 reads SQVTM; CDR2 reads ANQGSEA. CDR3 size: 14 residues. V lost 7 bases, J lost 1 base, and 16 bases lay in between. The CDR3 bases are TGCAGCGCCCGAAATGGGCTTATCCAAGAGACCCAGTACTTC. It is translated as CSARNGLIQETQYF.

The chain combines TRBV27 with TRBJ1-2, with D perhaps TRBD1 (5 bases). Germline V lookup: CDR1 MNHEY, CDR2 SMNVEV (reference sequence). Trimming took 6 bases from V and 4 from J, leaving 15 bases between them. CDR3 length equals 14 residues. The CDR3 sequence: CASSPMGPFYGYTF. DNA of the CDR3: TGTGCCAGCAGCCCTATGGGGCCATTCTATGGCTACACCTTC.

This clone was picked up one time. This chain joins TRBV7-8 and TRBJ2-7; TRBD2 matches 12 bases. There are 17 residues in the CDR3. V shed 5 bases and J 4 bases; nucleotides not matched to a gene: 12. CDR1 is SGHVS, CDR2 FQNEAQ, per germline. The CDR3 protein is CASSAGVSTSGSYEQYF. The CDR3 nucleotides are TGTGCCAGCAGCGCAGGGGTCTCGACTAGCGGGAGTTACGAGCAGTACTTC.

V is TRBV27 and J is TRBJ2-2; 7 bases align to TRBD2. V dropped 7 bases and J dropped 4; count of bases not matched to a gene: 6. The V gene's germline CDR1 is MNHEY and CDR2 SMNVEV (reference sequence). CDR3 length: 14 amino acids. CDR3 region: CASTELASTGELFF. The CDR3, as DNA: TGTGCCAGCACGGAACTAGCGAGCACCGGGGAGCTGTTTTTT.

The chain joins TRBV3-1 (or the pseudogene TRBV3-2) to TRBJ1-4, with D possibly being TRBD1 (6 bases). CDR1 and CDR2 (germline): LGHDT, YNNKEL (reference sequence). The CDR3 covers 15 residues. Trimming pared 4 bases from V and 8 bases from J, leaving 17 bases between. DNA for the CDR3: TGTGCCAGCAGCCGAAACATCCCAGGGGCCGAAAAACTGTTTTTT. Amino acid sequence: CASSRNIPGAEKLFF.

The chain is built from TRBV6-5 and TRBJ1-1, with D tentatively TRBD1 (5 bases). The length of the CDR3 is 14 residues. Germline CDR1 is MNHEY and CDR2 is SVGAGI. V lost 2 bases and J 1 base, leaving 8 bases between the germline ends. CDR3 residues: CASSYMQGNTEAFF. For the CDR3, the DNA is TGTGCCAGCAGTTACATGCAGGGGAACACTGAAGCTTTCTTT.

The chain recombines TRBV2 with TRBJ1-6, with 10 positions matching TRBD1. Trimming at V came to 4 bases and at J to 7 bases, leaving 4 bases not matched to a gene. The CDR3 loop spans 15 amino acids. Germline CDR1 is SNHLY and CDR2 is FYNNEI. The CDR3 DNA follows: TGTGCCAGCAGTGGGTCGGGACAGGGGAATTCACCCCTCCACTTT. Residues: CASSGSGQGNSPLHF. The full variable domain, rest sourced from reference TRBV2 and TRBJ1-6, is EPEVTQTPSHQVTQMGQEVILRCVPISNHLYFYWYRQILGQKVEFLVSFYNNEISEKSEIFDDQFSVERPDGSNFTLKIRSTKLEDSAMYFCASSGSGQGNSPLHFGNGTRLTVT.

V is TRBV5-1 and J is TRBJ2-7; 7 bases agree with TRBD1. Germline trimming cut 0 bases from V and 1 base from J; bases unmatched to any gene: 4. In germline, CDR1 is SGHRS, CDR2 YFSETQ. The CDR3 totals 15 residues. CDR3 region: CASSLGTGDSYEQYF. CDR3 in DNA: TGCGCCAGCAGCTTGGGGACAGGAGATTCCTACGAGCAGTACTTC.

V is TRBV5-1 and J is TRBJ2-1; TRBD2 agrees at 13 bases. The CDR3 runs to 16 residues. CDR1 and CDR2 (germline): SGHRS, YFSETQ. The junction had 10 bases not matched to a gene; V was cut back by 4 bases and J by 9 bases. The CDR3 coding sequence is TGCGCCAGCAGCCCTGGACTAGCGGGAGTATTAGGTGAGCAGTTCTTC. It codes for CASSPGLAGVLGEQFF.

The chain carries TRBV5-1 and TRBJ2-1; D may be TRBD1 (6 bases). CDR1 and CDR2 (germline): SGHRS, YFSETQ. The CDR3 length is 18 residues. The V end lost 0 bases, the J end lost 0 bases, and 16 bases lay between the germline ends. This chain's CDR3 is CASSLEVQGWSSYNEQFF. DNA of the CDR3: TGCGCCAGCAGCTTGGAGGTCCAGGGGTGGAGCTCCTACAATGAGCAGTTCTTC. Together with reference TRBV5-1 and TRBJ2-1, the CDR3 gives the full variable domain: KAGVTQTPRYLIKTRGQQVTLSCSPISGHRSVSWYQQTPGQGLQFLFEYFSETQRNKGNFPGRFSGRQFSNSRSEMNVSTLELGDSALYLCASSLEVQGWSSYNEQFFGPGTRLTVL.

This chain links TRBV2 with TRBJ2-1, with TRBD2 matching over 11 bases. V gave up 6 bases and J gave up 4 bases; unmatched junction bases: 8. CDR1 and CDR2 from the germline V gene are SNHLY and FYNNEI. The CDR3 covers 16 residues. The CDR3 bases are TGTGCCAGCAGCCAAGGACTAGCGGGCGCTTACAATGAGCAGTTCTTC. Protein: CASSQGLAGAYNEQFF.